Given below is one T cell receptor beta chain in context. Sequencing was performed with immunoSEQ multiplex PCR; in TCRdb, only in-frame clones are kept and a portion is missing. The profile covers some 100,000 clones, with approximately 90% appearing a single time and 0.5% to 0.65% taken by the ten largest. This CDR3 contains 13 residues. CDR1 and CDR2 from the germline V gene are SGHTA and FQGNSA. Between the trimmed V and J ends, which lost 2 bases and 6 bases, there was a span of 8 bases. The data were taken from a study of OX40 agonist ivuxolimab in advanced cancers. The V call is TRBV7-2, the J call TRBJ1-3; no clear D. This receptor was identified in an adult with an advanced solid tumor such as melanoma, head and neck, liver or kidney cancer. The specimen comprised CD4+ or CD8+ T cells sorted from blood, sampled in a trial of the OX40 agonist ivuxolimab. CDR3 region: CASSLPGVNTIYF. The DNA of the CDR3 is TGTGCCAGCAGCTTACCCGGGGTAAACACCATATATTTT.